This entry features one TCR beta chain sequence. V lost 4 bases, J lost 7 bases, and 19 bases lay in between. The germline CDR1 and CDR2 sequences are LGHDT and YNNKEL (reference sequence). The CDR3 has 16 amino acids. This specimen comes from a study of blood T cell repertoires in COVID-19. Study overall: PBMCs, B-cell-depleted T cells, or T cells were the source of the cDNA or gDNA that made up the material.

As originally analysed: Estimates of nucleated cell counts were drawn from the amplification of reference gene primers. Libraries were prepared by immunoSEQ multiplex PCR; TCRdb keeps only in-frame clonotypes and omits some of them. The V and J calls and clone size come from that table; D and trimming were worked out from the DNA. Of under 300,000 clones listed, 81% are singletons. Sequencing input: peripheral blood. The chain is built from TRBV3-1 (or the pseudogene TRBV3-2) and TRBJ2-2; D possibly corresponds to TRBD1 (5 bases). The source is a woman aged 60-75 years with active or convalescent COVID-19. CDR3: CASSPKGAISGGELFF. Written as DNA, the CDR3 is TGTGCCAGCAGCCCCAAAGGGGCCATCTCGGGCGGGGAGCTGTTTTTT.